This T cell receptor (beta chain) came from a study of OX40 agonist ivuxolimab in advanced cancers. Looking at the study overall: An agonistic anti-OX40 (CD134) antibody, ivuxolimab, was used to treat the patients. Among those enrolled, mean age was approximately 60 years (range roughly 23 to 90) and 75% to 90% were male. Study outcomes and limitations: Undetermined was the antigen specificity of the expanded peripheral T cells.

Profiled with immunoSEQ multiplex PCR; TCRdb holds only in-frame clones, not every one. The table shows 65,000 to 90,000 clones, with over 80% occurring only once. V was clipped by 7 bases and J by 8 bases; unmatched bases: 17. The CDR3 extends over 15 amino acids. Germline CDR1 and CDR2: SQVTM and ANQGSEA. In this sample, this clone turned up once. No antigen is known for it. The V call is TRBV29-1, the J call TRBJ1-2; 9 bases match TRBD1. This specimen consisted of CD4+ or CD8+ T cells sorted from blood, obtained in a trial of the OX40 agonist ivuxolimab. This receptor was obtained from an adult with an advanced solid tumor such as melanoma, head and neck, liver or kidney cancer. CDR3 in amino acids: CSAFARTGVVYGYTF. The CDR3 nucleotides read TGCAGCGCTTTCGCGAGGACAGGGGTCGTCTACGGCTACACCTTC.